Below are 14 T cell receptor beta chains sequenced from a single sample in a study of cytomegalovirus exposure and HLA in healthy donors. The PCR ran on 60 Vbeta and 13 Jbeta primers. TCRdb keeps only in-frame clones here, not all; method: immunoSEQ multiplex PCR. The table shows 84,000 or so clones, with approximately 77% occurring only once. Sequenced sample: PBMCs. These receptors were taken from a man aged 25 to 40 in good health and CMV-seronegative.

This clone showed up just a few times. The J gene is TRBJ2-7, the V gene TRBV6-6; possibly TRBD2 for D (5 bases). Germline CDR1 and CDR2: MNHNY and SVGAGI (reference sequence). Trimming stripped 5 bases from V and 0 bases from J, with 14 bases between. The CDR3 has 15 residues. CDR3 in DNA: TGTGCCAGCAGTCTGGGAGACACGATCTCCTACGAGCAGTACTTC. It translates to CASSLGDTISYEQYF.

In this sample, this clone turned up a few times. The chain links TRBV6-5 to TRBJ2-5; TRBD1 aligns across 7 bases. The germline gives CDR1 MNHEY, CDR2 SVGAGI. The CDR3 spans 14 residues. The ends lost 6 bases at V and 3 bases at J; junction bases unmatched: 7. CDR3 nucleotides: TGTGCCAGCAGACGGACAGGTACCAAAGAGACCCAGTACTTC. This sequence encodes CASRRTGTKETQYF.

This clone was observed once. The germline gene is not matched at one end of the junction; a read error may be the cause. This chain joins TRBV7-9 and TRBJ1-2; 8 bases are a match to TRBD1. Germline CDR1 SEHNR, CDR2 FQNEAQ (reference sequence). This CDR3 has 16 residues. In nucleotides, the CDR3 is TGTTCCAGCAGCAACCGACAGGGGCACAGTAACTATGGCTACACCTTC. Translated: CSSSNRQGHSNYGYTF.

This chain joins TRBV18 and TRBJ2-3; possibly TRBD2 for D (5 bases). CDR1 KGHSH and CDR2 LQKENI come from the germline V gene. V was pared by 4 bases and J by 4 bases, with 18 bases between. CDR3 length: 16 amino acids. The CDR3 bases are TGTGCCAGCTCACGGTCGAATTCCGGCGGGCCAGATACGCAGTATTTT. As protein: CASSRSNSGGPDTQYF.

The chain joins TRBV5-1 to TRBJ2-7; 8 nucleotides match TRBD2. After removal of 0 bases from V and 6 bases from J, the junction contained 11 bases not matched to a gene. CDR3 length equals 16 residues. The germline CDR1 and CDR2 sequences are SGHRS and YFSETQ. The CDR3 protein is CASSLEGISGAREQYF. The CDR3 DNA sequence: TGCGCCAGCAGCTTGGAGGGAATTAGCGGGGCGCGCGAGCAGTACTTC.

The chain links TRBV19 to TRBJ2-1, with 7 positions matching TRBD2. This CDR3 comprises 16 residues. From germline, CDR1 is LNHDA and CDR2 SQIVND (reference sequence). Trimming cost V 5 bases and J 4 bases; bases outside gene matches: 11. This CDR3 is CASSSASGDGYNEQFF. In DNA form, the CDR3 reads TGTGCCAGTAGTTCGGCTAGCGGAGACGGGTACAATGAGCAGTTCTTC.

This clone has a handful of counts. The chain is built from TRBV2 and TRBJ1-5; 9 bases are a match to TRBD1. Germline V gene data show CDR1 as SNHLY and CDR2 as FYNNEI. The CDR3 sequence is 15 residues long. V shed 6 bases, J shed 6 bases, and the junction held 9 bases outside the gene matches. The CDR3 protein is CASSEDRGGGQPQHF. The DNA for the CDR3 is TGTGCCAGCAGCGAGGACAGGGGCGGTGGTCAGCCCCAGCATTTT.

This clone appeared once. The chain carries TRBV2 and TRBJ2-7; 10 nucleotides agree with TRBD2. The J segment lost 2 bases and the V segment lost 3 bases, leaving 25 bases of the junction unmatched. Looked up from germline, CDR1 is SNHLY and CDR2 is FYNNEI. The CDR3 contains 22 residues. The CDR3 bases are TGTGCCAGCAGTGACGCGGCAGATCTCTTGAGCGGGGGGGCCTTATCCGCCTACGAGCAGTACTTC. Translating gives CASSDAADLLSGGALSAYEQYF.

The chain combines TRBV5-4 with TRBJ2-7; D not certain. CDR3 size: 15 residues. Germline V gene lookup returns CDR1 SGHNT and CDR2 YYREEE (reference sequence). Trimming took 1 base from V and 0 from J, leaving 11 bases between them. The CDR3 DNA sequence: TGTGCCAGCAGCTTGTCGTTAGATAGCTCCTACGAGCAGTACTTC. It specifies CASSLSLDSSYEQYF. The variable domain in full, completed from reference TRBV5-4 and TRBJ2-7, reads ETGVTQSPTHLIKTRGQQVTLRCSSQSGHNTVSWYQQALGQGPQFIFQYYREEENGRGNFPPRFSGLQFPNYSSELNVNALELDDSALYLCASSLSLDSSYEQYFGPGTRLTVT.

This clone showed up just once. V gene TRBV4-2 combines with J gene TRBJ2-2; 10 positions agree with TRBD1. The CDR3 covers 15 residues. The V segment lost 3 bases and the J segment 3 bases; nucleotides outside the gene matches: 1. The germline V gene has CDR1 LGHNA and CDR2 YNFKEQ. This CDR3 reads CASSHGQGDTGELFF. The CDR3 nucleotides read TGTGCCAGCAGCCACGGACAGGGGGACACCGGGGAGCTGTTTTTT.

This clone came up once. The V gene is TRBV6-5, the J gene TRBJ1-1, with TRBD1 matching over 8 bases. V lost 4 bases to trimming and J lost 1 base; unmatched junction nucleotides: 8. CDR3 length equals 16 residues. The V gene's germline CDR1 is MNHEY and CDR2 SVGAGI. Here the CDR3 reads CASSFRQGIRNTEAFF. Written as DNA, the CDR3 is TGTGCCAGCAGTTTCCGACAGGGGATACGGAACACTGAAGCTTTCTTT.

The rearrangement links TRBV30 to TRBJ2-7; 8 nucleotides match TRBD1. Germline V gene sequence: CDR1 GTSNPN, CDR2 SVGIG (reference sequence). V lost 0 bases and J lost 6; bases outside the gene matches: 10. The CDR3 runs 15 residues. CDR3 bases: TGTGCCTGGAGTGTACGGGACAGGTCCCTCTCCGAGCAGTACTTC. Its translation: CAWSVRDRSLSEQYF.

The CDR3 sequence: CASRARDSSSYEQYF. The CDR3 coding sequence is TGTGCCAGCAGGGCCCGGGACTCCTCCTCCTACGAGCAGTACTTC. This sequence joins TRBV2 and TRBJ2-7; possible D gene TRBD2, 6 bases. The V and J ends lost 6 bases and 0 bases respectively, with 15 bases between them. Germline CDR1 reads SNHLY; CDR2 reads FYNNEI. The CDR3 covers 15 residues.

The CDR3 region has the DNA TGTGCCAGAAGCTGCCCGGGACTAGCGGGGGGCCAGGAATACGAGCAGTACTTC. It specifies CARSCPGLAGGQEYEQYF. The chain is built from TRBV5-3 and TRBJ2-5, with 15 bases fitting TRBD2. Near its end, the DNA agrees better with TRBJ2-7, so the J call may be wrong. TRBV5-3 is annotated as an ORF whose role is uncertain. CDR3 length: 18 residues.